This TCR beta chain was captured in a study of cytomegalovirus exposure and HLA in healthy donors. Whole-study results and caveats: A likely sequencing artifact accounted for one observed cluster of highly shared sequence variants. Cytomegalovirus association was listed for 164 TCR beta chains. Roughly even sequencing depth across donors was the assumption behind the presence/absence analyses.

This CDR3 has 15 residues. Trimming removed 6 bases at V and 2 bases at J, with 15 bases between. Germline CDR1 MDHEN, CDR2 SYDVKM. All donors participated as healthy donors of bone marrow. On this clone: Its antigen remains unknown.

PCR involved 60 Vbeta and 13 Jbeta primers. The assay was immunoSEQ multiplex PCR, and TCRdb's table has in-frame clones only and misses some. The sample has around 140,000 clones; roughly 78% are singletons. This TCR was recovered from a female donor in good health and CMV-seronegative. Sequencing was performed on PBMCs. The gene calls are TRBV28 and TRBJ2-3; D possibly corresponds to TRBD2 (5 bases). The CDR3 loop is CASSPSGGNTDTQYF. In nucleotides, the CDR3 is TGTGCCAGCAGCCCCAGCGGCGGCAACACAGATACGCAGTATTTT.